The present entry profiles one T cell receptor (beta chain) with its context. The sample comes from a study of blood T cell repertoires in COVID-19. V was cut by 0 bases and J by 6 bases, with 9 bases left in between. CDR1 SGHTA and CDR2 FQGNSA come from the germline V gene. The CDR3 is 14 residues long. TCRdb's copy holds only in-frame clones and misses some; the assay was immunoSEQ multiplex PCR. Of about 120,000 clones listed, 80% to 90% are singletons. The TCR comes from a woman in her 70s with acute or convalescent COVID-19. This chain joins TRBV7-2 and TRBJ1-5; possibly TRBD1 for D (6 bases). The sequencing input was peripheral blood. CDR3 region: CASSLALQGQPQHF. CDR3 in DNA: TGTGCCAGCAGCTTAGCCTTACAGGGTCAGCCCCAGCATTTT.